This section outlines one T cell receptor (beta chain) sequence together with its context. The data derive from a study of monozygotic twins with inflammatory bowel disease. Each CDR3 protein gets one entry in TCRdb, which reprocessed the 5' RACE reads and gives no DNA. Recorded for this sample: 330,000 or so distinct CDR3 sequences. The CDR3 loop spans 15 amino acids. CDR1 and CDR2 (germline): LGHNA, YSLEER. Sequencing was carried out using blood. This clonotype originated in a human donor with ulcerative colitis or Crohn's disease, or a healthy co-twin of an affected twin (not recorded which). This chain uses TRBV4-3 with TRBJ1-3; checking the TCRdb D call of TRBD1 is not possible without DNA. The CDR3 protein is CASSQRDRSGNTIYF.